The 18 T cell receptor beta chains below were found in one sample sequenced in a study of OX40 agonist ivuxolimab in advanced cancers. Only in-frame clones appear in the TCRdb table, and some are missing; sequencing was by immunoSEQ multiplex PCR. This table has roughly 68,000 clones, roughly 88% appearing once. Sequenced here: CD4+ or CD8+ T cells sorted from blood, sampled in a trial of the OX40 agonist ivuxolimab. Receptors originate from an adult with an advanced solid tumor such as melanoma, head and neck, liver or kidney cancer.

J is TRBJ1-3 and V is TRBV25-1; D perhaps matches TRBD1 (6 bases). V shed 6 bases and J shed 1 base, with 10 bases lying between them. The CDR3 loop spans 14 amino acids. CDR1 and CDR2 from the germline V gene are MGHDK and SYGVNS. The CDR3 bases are TGTGCCAGCAGCGATCAGGGGTCTGGAAACACCATATATTTT. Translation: CASSDQGSGNTIYF.

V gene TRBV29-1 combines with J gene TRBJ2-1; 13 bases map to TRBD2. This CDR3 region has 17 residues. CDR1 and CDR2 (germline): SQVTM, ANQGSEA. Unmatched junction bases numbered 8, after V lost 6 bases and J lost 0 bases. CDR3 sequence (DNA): TGCAGCGTCCGACTAGCGGGGGGCAGAAGCTCCTACAATGAGCAGTTCTTC. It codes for CSVRLAGGRSSYNEQFF.

The CDR3 protein is CASSSNRVGELFF. The CDR3 bases are TGTGCCAGCAGCTCGAACAGGGTCGGGGAGCTGTTTTTT. The V call is TRBV11-3, the J call TRBJ2-2; maybe TRBD1 (6 bases). The V end was cut by 4 bases, the J end by 7 bases, with 10 bases between. This CDR3 contains 13 residues. Germline V gene lookup returns CDR1 SGHNT and CDR2 YENEEA. Looking up the rest from reference TRBV11-3 and TRBJ2-2 gives the full variable domain: EAGVVQSPRYKIIEKKQPVAFWCNPISGHNTLYWYLQNLGQGPELLIRYENEEAVDDSQLPKDRFSAERLKGVDSTLKIQPAELGDSAVYLCASSSNRVGELFFGEGSRLTVL.

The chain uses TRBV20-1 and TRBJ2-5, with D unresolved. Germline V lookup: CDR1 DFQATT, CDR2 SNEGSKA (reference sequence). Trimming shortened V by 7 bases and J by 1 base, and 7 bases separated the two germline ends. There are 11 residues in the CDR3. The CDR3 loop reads CSVDTQETQYF. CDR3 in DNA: TGCAGTGTCGACACCCAAGAGACCCAGTACTTC.

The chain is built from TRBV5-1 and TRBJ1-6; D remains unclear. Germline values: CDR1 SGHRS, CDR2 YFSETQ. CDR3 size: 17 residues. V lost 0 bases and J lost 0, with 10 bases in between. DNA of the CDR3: TGCGCCAGCAGCTTGGTTGACCTGAGCTCCTATAATTCACCCCTCCACTTT. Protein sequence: CASSLVDLSSYNSPLHF.

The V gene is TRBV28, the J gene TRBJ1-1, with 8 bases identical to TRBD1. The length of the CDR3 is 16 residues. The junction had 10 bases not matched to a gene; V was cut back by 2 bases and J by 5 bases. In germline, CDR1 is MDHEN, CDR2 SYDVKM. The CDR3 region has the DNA TGTGCCAGCAGTTTACCTCAGGGGGCAGGGCCAACTGAAGCTTTCTTT. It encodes CASSLPQGAGPTEAFF.

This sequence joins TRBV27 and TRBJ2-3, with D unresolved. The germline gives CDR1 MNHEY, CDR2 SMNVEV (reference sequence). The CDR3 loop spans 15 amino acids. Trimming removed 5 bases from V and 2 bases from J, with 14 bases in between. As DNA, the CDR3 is TGTGCCAGCAGTAGGACCCCGCTGCCCACAGATACGCAGTATTTT. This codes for CASSRTPLPTDTQYF.

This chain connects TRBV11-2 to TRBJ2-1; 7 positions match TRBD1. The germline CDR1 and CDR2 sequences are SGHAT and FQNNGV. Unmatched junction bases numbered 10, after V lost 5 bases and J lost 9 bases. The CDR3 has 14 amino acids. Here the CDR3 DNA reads TGTGCCAGCAGCCTTGGACAGGTCGTCTCTGAGCAGTTCTTC. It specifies CASSLGQVVSEQFF.

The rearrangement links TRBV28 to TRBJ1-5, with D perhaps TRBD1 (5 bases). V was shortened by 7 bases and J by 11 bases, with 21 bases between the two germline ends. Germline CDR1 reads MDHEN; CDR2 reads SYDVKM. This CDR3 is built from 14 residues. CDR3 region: CASTPVWDGVAQHF. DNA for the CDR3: TGTGCCAGCACCCCCGTGTGGGACGGGGTCGCCCAGCATTTT.

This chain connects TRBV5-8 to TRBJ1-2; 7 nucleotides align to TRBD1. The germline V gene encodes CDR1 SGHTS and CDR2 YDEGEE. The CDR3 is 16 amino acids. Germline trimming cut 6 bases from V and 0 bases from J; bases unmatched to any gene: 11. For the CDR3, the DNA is TGTGCCAGCAACAAACAGACAGGACAGGCTAACTATGGCTACACCTTC. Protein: CASNKQTGQANYGYTF.

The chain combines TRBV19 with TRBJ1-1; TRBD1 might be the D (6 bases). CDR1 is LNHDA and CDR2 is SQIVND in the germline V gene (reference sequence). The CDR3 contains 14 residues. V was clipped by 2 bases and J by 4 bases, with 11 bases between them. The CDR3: CASSIREGGTEAFF. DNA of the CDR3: TGTGCCAGTAGTATAAGGGAAGGGGGCACTGAAGCTTTCTTT.

CDR3 protein: CASSLQGGIGSPLHF. The CDR3 DNA is TGCGCCAGCAGCTTACAGGGAGGAATTGGTTCACCCCTCCACTTT. The chain combines TRBV5-1 with TRBJ1-6; the D gene is possibly TRBD1 (6 bases). Germline CDR1 reads SGHRS; CDR2 reads YFSETQ. V was trimmed by 2 bases and J by 9 bases, leaving 15 bases between them. The CDR3 extends over 15 amino acids.

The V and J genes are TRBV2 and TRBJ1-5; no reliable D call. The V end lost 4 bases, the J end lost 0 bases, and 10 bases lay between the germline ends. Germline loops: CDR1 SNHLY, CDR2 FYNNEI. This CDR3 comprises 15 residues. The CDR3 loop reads CASSGSTDSNQPQHF. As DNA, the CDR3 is TGTGCCAGCAGTGGGAGTACCGATAGCAATCAGCCCCAGCATTTT.

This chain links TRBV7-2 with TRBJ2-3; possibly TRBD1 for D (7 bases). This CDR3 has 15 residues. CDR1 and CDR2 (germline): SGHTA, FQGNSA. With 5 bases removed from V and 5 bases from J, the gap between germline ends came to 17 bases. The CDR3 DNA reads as TGTGCCAGCAGCATACAGGGGCCGCGGGGAGATACGCAGTATTTT. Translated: CASSIQGPRGDTQYF.

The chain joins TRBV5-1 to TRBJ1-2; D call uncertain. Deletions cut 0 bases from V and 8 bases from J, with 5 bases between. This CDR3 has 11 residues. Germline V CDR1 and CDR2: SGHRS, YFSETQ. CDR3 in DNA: TGCGCCAGCAGCTTGGATACGGGCTACACCTTC. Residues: CASSLDTGYTF.

CDR3 nucleotide sequence: TGTGCCAGCAGCTTCTTCAGGGAGGGTTACGAGCAGTACTTC. Its protein is CASSFFREGYEQYF. The rearrangement joins TRBV7-8 to TRBJ2-7; 7 bases map to TRBD2. The CDR3 spans 14 residues. The germline gives CDR1 SGHVS, CDR2 FQNEAQ. J was trimmed by 4 bases and V by 3 bases; bases with no gene match: 6.

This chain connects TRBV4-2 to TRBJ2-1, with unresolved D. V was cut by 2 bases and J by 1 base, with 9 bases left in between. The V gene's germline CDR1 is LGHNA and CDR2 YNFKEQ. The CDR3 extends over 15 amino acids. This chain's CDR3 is CASSQTDSSYNEQFF. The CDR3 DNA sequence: TGTGCCAGCAGCCAAACGGATTCTTCCTACAATGAGCAGTTCTTC.

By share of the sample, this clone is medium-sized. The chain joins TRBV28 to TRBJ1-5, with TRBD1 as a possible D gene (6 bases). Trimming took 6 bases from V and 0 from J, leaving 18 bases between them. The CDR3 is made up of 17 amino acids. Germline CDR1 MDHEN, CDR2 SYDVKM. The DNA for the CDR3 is TGTGCCAGCAGGGGGCACCGGGACAACATTAGCAATCAGCCCCAGCATTTT. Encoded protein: CASRGHRDNISNQPQHF.